The present T cell receptor (beta chain) was sequenced within a study of blood T cell repertoires in COVID-19 (TCRdb year 2020). The study in broad terms: Samples from collaborators originated in the United States, Italy and Spain and spanned both the acute and convalescent phases of COVID-19. The material from the prospective study consisted of cDNA or gDNA derived from T cells, B-cell-depleted T cells, or PBMCs. Subjects who had been exposed to COVID-19, were actively infected with it, or had recovered from it provided the deeply sampled blood TCRbeta repertoires that made up the dataset. The repertoires were made available in a free public database intended to serve as a resource for research on the immune response to SARS-CoV-2. HLA class I and class II types, where available, came from metadata supplied by the sample provider rather than from assay-based typing. The samples were drawn from two sources: the first 160 participants of the ongoing ImmuneRACE study, and 1,000 to 1,500 subjects contributed by 6 global collaborators. The sample metadata nearly always contained a de-identified subject ID, COVID-19 status, age in years and sex.

As regards this clone: The antigen it recognizes is unknown. No base quality information exists; no much larger clone differs at one position.

On the study overall, not on this receptor specifically: How much clinical and demographic metadata was included differed by source and by participant, and the metadata was provided uncurated.

From the cysteine through the phenylalanine, the CDR3 covers 13 amino acids. Left in the record is the CDR3 DNA by itself, 39 bases read in frame from the first base. Trimmed from V: 9 bases; trimmed from J: 0 bases; junction bases lacking a gene match: 4. The germline V gene (reference sequence) sets CDR1 to SEHNR and CDR2 to FQNEAQ. TCRbeta CDR3 regions were amplified from genomic DNA using the immunoSEQ Assay, a bias-controlled multiplex PCR. On the authors' methods: Nucleated cell counts per sample were estimated from amplification of reference gene primers within the assay. To quantify the absolute abundance of each unique TCRbeta CDR3 rearrangement, sequence reads were collapsed and filtered. Productive Simpson clonality was computed per sample as the square root of Simpson's diversity index over productive rearrangements. This is the immuneACCESS table as TCRdb keeps it, with only in-frame sequences that have V and J called. A part of the clones is gone; compared with another copy, unresolved V genes explain less than half, and the rest is unexplained. Clonal size and the V and J genes are those of that table, whereas D and trimming came from the DNA. The table for this sample lists fewer than 120,000 clones; about 90% of them were counted only once. Roughly 4.9% of the sample is in the top ten clones.

Each collaborating institution followed its own protocols to collect whole blood in K2EDTA tubes. Collaborator samples were shipped for TCRbeta analysis as frozen whole blood, isolated PBMCs, or DNA extracted from either sample type. The sequence joins TRBV7-9 to TRBJ1-2, with 7 junctional bases fitting TRBD1. Material for sequencing was peripheral blood. The sequence was obtained from a human donor in a cohort sampled during active COVID-19. The CDR3 reads as follows: CASRDRTNYGYTF. The DNA sequence reads TGTGCCAGTCGGGACAGAACTAACTATGGCTACACCTTC.